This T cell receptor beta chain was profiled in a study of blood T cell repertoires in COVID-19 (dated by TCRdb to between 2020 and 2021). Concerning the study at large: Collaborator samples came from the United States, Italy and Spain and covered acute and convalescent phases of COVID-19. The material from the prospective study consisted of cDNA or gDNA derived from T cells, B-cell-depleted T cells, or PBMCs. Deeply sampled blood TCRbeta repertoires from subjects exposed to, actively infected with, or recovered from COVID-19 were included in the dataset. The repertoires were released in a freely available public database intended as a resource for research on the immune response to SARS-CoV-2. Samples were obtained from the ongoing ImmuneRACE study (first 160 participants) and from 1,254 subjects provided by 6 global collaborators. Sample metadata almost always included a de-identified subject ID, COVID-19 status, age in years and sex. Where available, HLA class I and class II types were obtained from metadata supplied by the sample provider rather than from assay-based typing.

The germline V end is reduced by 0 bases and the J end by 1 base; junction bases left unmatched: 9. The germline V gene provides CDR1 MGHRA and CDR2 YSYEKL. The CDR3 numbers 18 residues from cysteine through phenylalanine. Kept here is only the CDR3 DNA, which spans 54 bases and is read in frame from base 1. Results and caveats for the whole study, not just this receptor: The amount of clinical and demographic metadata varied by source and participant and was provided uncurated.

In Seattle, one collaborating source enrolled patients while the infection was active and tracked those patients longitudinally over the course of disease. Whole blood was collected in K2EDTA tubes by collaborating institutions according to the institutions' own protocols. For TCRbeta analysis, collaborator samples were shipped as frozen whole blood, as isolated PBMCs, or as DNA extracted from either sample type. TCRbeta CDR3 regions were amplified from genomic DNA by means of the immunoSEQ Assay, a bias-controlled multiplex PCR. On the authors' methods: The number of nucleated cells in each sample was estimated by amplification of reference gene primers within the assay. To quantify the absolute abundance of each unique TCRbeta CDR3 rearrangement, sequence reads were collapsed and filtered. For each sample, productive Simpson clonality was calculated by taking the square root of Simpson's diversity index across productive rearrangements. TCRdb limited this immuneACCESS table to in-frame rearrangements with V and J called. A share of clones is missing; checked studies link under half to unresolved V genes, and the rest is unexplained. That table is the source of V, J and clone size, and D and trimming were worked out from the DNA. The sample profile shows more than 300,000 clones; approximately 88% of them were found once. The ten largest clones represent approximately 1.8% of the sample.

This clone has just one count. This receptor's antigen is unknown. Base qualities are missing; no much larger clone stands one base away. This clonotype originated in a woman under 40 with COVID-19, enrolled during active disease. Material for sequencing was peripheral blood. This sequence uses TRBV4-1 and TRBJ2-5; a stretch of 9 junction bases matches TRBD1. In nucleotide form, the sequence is TGCGCCAGCAGCCAAGATCGGACGGGACAGGGAGGCCAAGAGACCCAGTACTTC. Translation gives CASSQDRTGQGGQETQYF.